This is a list of T cell receptor beta chains from one sample in a study of CD8+CD57+ T cells in acquired aplastic anemia. TCRdb independently ran MiXCR on the reads; one entry per CDR3 protein. Among some 150,000 distinct CDR3 sequences listed, 70% to 75% were seen once. Sequences were obtained from sorted CD4+, CD8+, or CD8+CD57+ T cells (not recorded which) from PBMCs. These receptors were taken from a human donor with aplastic anemia. Both conserved end residues are part of each CDR3. The D gene is left open where the match is weak. Expanded clones are given a class, and other clones once, few, many or no size at all.

D | J | V | size | DNA | CDR3
TRBD1 | TRBJ2-3 | TRBV6-5 | - | TGTGCCAGCAGTGTTGGGATAGGGGGCATAGATACGCAGTATTTT | CASSVGIGGIDTQYF
TRBD2 | TRBJ2-1 | TRBV29-1 | - | TGCAGCGTTGATGGATATAGCGGGAGCTCCTACAATGAGCAGTTCTTC | CSVDGYSGSSYNEQFF
TRBD1 | TRBJ2-3 | TRBV5-5 | - | TGTGCCAGCAGCCGGGCGGGGCAGACAGGGGGATACACAGATACGCAGTGTTTT | CASSRAGQTGGYTDTQCF
- | TRBJ2-7 | TRBV25-1 | - | TGTGCCAGCAGTGAATATTTTGGCAGCTCCTACGAGCAGTACTTC | CASSEYFGSSYEQYF
TRBD2 | TRBJ2-1 | TRBV20-1 | - | TGCAGTGCACCGAGGGAGGGGGAGCAGTTCTTC | CSAPREGEQFF
TRBD2 | TRBJ2-3 | TRBV7-2 | - | TGTGCCAGCAGCAAACTAGCGGGGAGCACAGATACGCAGTATTTT | CASSKLAGSTDTQYF
- | TRBJ2-7 | TRBV5-1 | - | TGCGCCAGCAGACAAACAGGGTTCTACGAGCAGTACTTC | CASRQTGFYEQYF
- | TRBJ1-2 | TRBV7-9 | - | TGTGCCAGCAGCTTACAGGGCCAAAGGGATGGCTACACCTTC | CASSLQGQRDGYTF
- | TRBJ1-1 | TRBV12-3/TRBV12-4 | few | TGTGCCAGCAGGGCCTGGGGAGAAGCTTTCTTT | CASRAWGEAFF
TRBD2 | TRBJ2-5 | TRBV5-1 | - | TGCGCCAGCAGCGGGGGGGACTACCAAGAGACCCAGTACTTC | CASSGGDYQETQYF
- | TRBJ2-1 | TRBV7-3 | - | TGTGCCAGCAGCCTACAGGCTATGGACAATGAGCAGTTCTTC | CASSLQAMDNEQFF
- | TRBJ1-5 | TRBV24-1 | - | TGTGCCACAAGACAATACGGCAATCAGCCCCAGCATTTT | CATRQYGNQPQHF
- | TRBJ2-3 | TRBV24-1 | few | TGTGCCACCAGTGATTACAGGGAGACAGATACGCAGTATTTT | CATSDYRETDTQYF
- | TRBJ2-1 | TRBV9 | - | TGTGCCAGCGGTATGTACAATGAGCAGTTCTTC | CASGMYNEQFF
- | TRBJ2-2 | TRBV4-3 | - | TGCGCCAGCAGCCAAGTAGCAGGGGAAACCGGGGAGCTGTTTTTT | CASSQVAGETGELFF
- | TRBJ2-7 | TRBV7-9 | - | TGTGCCAGTAGTTCCCGAACCCCCTCCAAGGGGGAGCAGTACTTC | CASSSRTPSKGEQYF
- | TRBJ2-7 | TRBV29-1 | - | TGCAGCGTTGAAGATGAGCCCCGGCGCGAGCAGTACTTC | CSVEDEPRREQYF
TRBD1 | TRBJ2-5 | TRBV7-8 | - | TGTGCCAGCAGCTACCCGACAGGGGAGGTCCAGTACTTC | CASSYPTGEVQYF